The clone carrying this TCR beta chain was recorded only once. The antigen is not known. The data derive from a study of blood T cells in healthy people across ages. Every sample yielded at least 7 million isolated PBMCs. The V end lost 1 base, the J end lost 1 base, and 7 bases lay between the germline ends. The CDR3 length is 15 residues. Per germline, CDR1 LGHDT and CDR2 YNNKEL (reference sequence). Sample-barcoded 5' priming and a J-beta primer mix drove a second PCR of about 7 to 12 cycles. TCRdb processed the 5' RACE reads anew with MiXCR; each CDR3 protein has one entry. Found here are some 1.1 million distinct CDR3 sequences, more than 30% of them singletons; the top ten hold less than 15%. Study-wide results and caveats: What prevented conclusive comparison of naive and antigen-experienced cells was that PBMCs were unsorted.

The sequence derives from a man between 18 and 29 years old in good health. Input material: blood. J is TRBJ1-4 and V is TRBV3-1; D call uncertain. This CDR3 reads CASSQGWVTNEKLFF. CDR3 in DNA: TGTGCCAGCAGCCAAGGTTGGGTAACTAATGAAAAACTGTTTTTT.